This TCR beta chain was observed in a study of CD8+CD57+ T cells in acquired aplastic anemia. At the level of the study: The sorted CD4+ and CD8+ cells yielded an average approximately 3.2 ug of DNA.

This clonotype was detected ten times or more. The antigen is unknown. There are 18 residues in the CDR3. Germline V lookup: CDR1 LNHNV, CDR2 YYDKDF (reference sequence). V shed 0 bases and J shed 0 bases, with 12 bases lying between them. Profiles of TCR beta VDJ and CDR3 were generated from a genomic DNA template. TCRdb passed the reads through MiXCR, listing each CDR3 protein once. The sample has some 160,000 distinct CDR3 sequences; more than 40% are singletons. Those patients picked for sequencing had displayed CD8+CD57+ cell expansion on flow cytometry. Findings of the study overall: The same twenty-nine CD8+ CDR3 sequences occurred in patients and in controls.

The chain recombines TRBV15 with TRBJ1-6; D uncertain. The specimen was sorted CD4+, CD8+, or CD8+CD57+ T cells (not recorded which) from PBMCs. The receptor was isolated from a human donor with aplastic anemia. CDR3 amino acids: CATSRDRLGSSYNSPLHF. The CDR3 DNA reads as TGTGCCACCAGCAGAGATCGCTTAGGTAGCTCCTATAATTCACCCCTCCACTTT.